This TCR beta chain appears in the sequencing data of a study of T cell responses to AZD1222 COVID-19 vaccine (dated by TCRdb to about 2021). About the study as a whole: TCR sequencing covered 233 trial participants: roughly 200 given two doses of AZD1222 and 26 given two doses of MenACWY control vaccine. Trial participants were enrolled into age subgroups of 18-55, 56-69 and 70-plus years, which contained 148, 28 and 57 TCR-sequenced participants, respectively. Study-wide conclusions, independent of this receptor: Conclusions about previously exposed vaccinees are limited because only five or six AZD1222 recipients were SARS-CoV-2 seropositive at baseline. Reportedly, almost half of the unique spike-specific TCRs recognized epitopes lying outside the regions that are mutated in the B.1.351 and B.1.1.7 variants. Because no day 14 peak-response samples were available, the repertoires could be characterized only after the peak T cell response. Participants were mostly white British, with more females than males. The authors suggested clonal diversity may have been underestimated. After two AZD1222 doses, both the breadth and the depth of spike-specific TCRs were significantly higher than at day 0 and than in MenACWY recipients. In the small 56-69-year group, the increase in depth fell short of significance, most likely because of low power. The vaccine-associated CD4 TCRs covered the entire spike protein, and the dominant responses fell in regions 160-218 and 743-854.

Of note for this clone: The antigen it binds to is not known. No much larger clone exists at a distance of one base, and base qualities are not known.

The CDR3 regions of human TCRbeta chains were analyzed by immunosequencing. In the source study's methods: TCRs in the repertoires were compared against a reference library of SARS-CoV-2-specific TCRs that had been generated with the MIRA antigen-specificity platform. Breadth was defined as the fraction of unique TCRs that were SARS-CoV-2-associated, and depth was defined as the fraction of total T cells that were SARS-CoV-2-associated. Each spike-specific TCR was assigned to its reactive spike region and to a CD4 or CD8 class using the MIRA data. Log10-transformed breadth and depth values were compared by one-way ANOVA with Sidak's multiple comparisons tests. TCRdb limited this immuneACCESS table to in-frame rearrangements with V and J called. A share of clones is missing; checked studies link under half to unresolved V genes, and the rest is unexplained. V, J and clone size are taken as reported in that table, and D and trimming were inferred from the DNA itself. In this sample the table shows roughly 130,000 clones, approximately 88% of which occur a single time. The leading ten clones occupy about 19% of the sample.

According to the study, the label for this sample's time point signals: baseline before first vaccination. The treatment or condition label, read with the paper, signifies: meningococcal conjugate vaccine given as trial control. Vaccinee samples came from UK trials COV001 and COV002, including a single-blind randomized controlled phase 2/3 trial of AZD1222 (ChAdOx1 nCoV-19) in healthy adults. For TCRbeta chain sequencing, PBMC samples from trial participants were taken at day 0 and at day 28 after the second dose. CDR1 and CDR2 were assigned from the germline V gene as MDHEN and SYDVKM. Trimming costs V 2 bases and J 8 bases, and their ends lie 15 bases apart. The CDR3 numbers 14 residues from cysteine through phenylalanine. Here the CDR3 DNA is all that survives: 42 bases in frame from base 1.

This specimen was peripheral blood, taken on day 0 of MenACWY control vaccination. Recombination connected TRBV28 to TRBJ1-2; the D segment cannot be called with confidence. The TCR comes from an adult in good health. The CDR3 here reads CASSLAGSLRGYTF. The DNA sequence is given as TGTGCCAGCAGTTTAGCCGGCAGTCTGCGAGGCTACACCTTC.